The 8 T cell receptor delta chains listed next were all sequenced from one sample in a study of gamma-delta T cells after stem cell transplantation (dated by TCRdb to 2016 to 2017). Library preparation used RT-PCR. Instrument used: Illumina MiSeq. Identical DNA sequences were merged into single rows after TCRdb reprocessed the public reads with CATT. The sample has about 5,000 delta-chain clones on record, roughly 2.1% of them singletons. Around 30% of the sample is held by the ten biggest clonotypes. Sequenced: gamma-delta T cells. The receptors stem from a human donor. It is not recorded whose cells these are; they may come from a transplant donor.

This clone was counted between two and nine times. This sequence joins TRDV2 and TRDJ1; TRDD3 aligns across 10 bases. This CDR3 spans 15 amino acids. Germline V gives CDR1 GEAIGNYY, CDR2 EKD. After removal of 6 bases from V and 1 base from J, the junction contained 7 bases not matched to a gene. The CDR3 spells CACLLLGDSTDKLIF. Written as DNA, the CDR3 is TGTGCCTGTCTTCTACTGGGGGATTCCACCGATAAACTCATCTTT.

This clone was detected only a few times. TCRdb's entry gives the protein of a much larger clone, which mismatches this DNA's translation at residue 3, likely from a read error; the protein reported here is translated from the DNA. The chain employs TRDV2 and TRDJ1, with 9 positions matching TRDD3. Germline assignment: CDR1 GEAIGNYY and CDR2 EKD. The CDR3 consists of 17 residues. As DNA, the CDR3 is TGTGCCCGTGACACAGTGGGGGATATAAGGTCCACCGATAAACTCATCTTT. This gives the protein CARDTVGDIRSTDKLIF.

The sample holds many counts of this clone. A far larger clone is one nucleotide away, so this likely arose from a read error. The chain is built from TRDV2 and TRDJ1; maybe TRDD3 (5 bases). V gave up 3 bases and J gave up 0 bases, with 19 bases separating them. The CDR3 has 17 residues. The germline V gene has CDR1 GEAIGNYY and CDR2 EKD. The CDR3 sequence: CACDAVGVGLYTDKLIF. CDR3 nucleotide sequence: TGTGCCTGTGACGCCGTTGGGGTCGGATTATACACCGATAAACTCATCTTT.

Comment on this clone: For this DNA, TCRdb reports the protein of a much larger clone, which diverges at residue 15, most likely from a read error; the protein presented here is translated directly from the DNA. The rearrangement uses TRDV2 and TRDJ1, with 11 bases fitting TRDD3. Germline values: CDR1 GEAIGNYY, CDR2 EKD. The CDR3 covers 17 residues. CDR3 loop: CACDTVGGGYASDKPIF. The CDR3 region has the DNA TGTGCCTGTGACACCGTTGGTGGGGGATACGCGAGCGATAAACCCATCTTT.

This clone has a handful of counts. The likely explanation is a read error, given a far larger clone one base away. The chain combines TRDV2 with TRDJ3; maybe TRDD3 (5 bases). The CDR3 totals 22 residues. The germline gives CDR1 GEAIGNYY, CDR2 EKD. CDR3: CARDTAGPGERGKAWDTRQMFF. The CDR3 DNA follows: TGTGCCCGTGACACCGCGGGACCTGGTGAGCGGGGAAAAGCCTGGGACACCCGACAGATGTTTTTC.

To note about this clone: A far more abundant clone sits one base away, making this likely a read error. The rearrangement uses TRDV2 and TRDJ1; possible D gene TRDD3, 5 bases. The CDR3 has 14 residues. V was clipped by 4 bases and J by 9 bases, with 20 bases between them. CDR1 and CDR2 from the germline V gene are GEAIGNYY and EKD. CDR3 sequence reads: CACEPLTPGVELIF. The CDR3 DNA sequence: TGTGCCTGTGAACCCTTAACTCCGGGGGTTGAACTCATCTTT.

This clone was detected only a few times. This probably arose from a read error, given a far larger clone one base away. At the DNA level, this CDR3 is encoded by other sequences in the same sample as well. The chain joins TRDV2 to TRDJ1, with 13 bases matching TRDD3. Germline V gene sequence: CDR1 GEAIGNYY, CDR2 EKD. The CDR3 covers 20 residues. CDR3 nucleotides: TGCGCCTGTGACTCCGTGGACTGGGGGATACGCCTTCAGTACACCGATAAACTCATCTTT. As protein: CACDSVDWGIRLQYTDKLIF.

A word on this clone: Only one base separates this from a far larger clonotype, so it likely reflects a read error. The same CDR3 arises from other DNA sequences in this sample as well. This chain connects TRDV2 to TRDJ1; 10 positions agree with TRDD3. Per the germline V gene, CDR1 is GEAIGNYY and CDR2 is EKD. CDR3 length: 16 amino acids. The CDR3 sequence: CACDPLAMGDTDKLIF. The CDR3 nucleotides read TGTGCCTGTGACCCTCTCGCAATGGGGGATACCGACAAACTCATCTTT.